These 31 T cell receptor beta chains were sequenced from one sample in a study of blood T cell repertoires in COVID-19. Some clones are missing from TCRdb's copy, which holds only in-frame ones; the method was immunoSEQ multiplex PCR. The data show roughly 200,000 clones, roughly 87% seen once. The sequenced material came from peripheral blood. The receptors here all came from a woman between 55 and 75 years old with COVID-19, enrolled during active disease.

This chain uses TRBV10-3 with TRBJ1-2, with D perhaps TRBD1 (6 bases). Germline CDR1 and CDR2: ENHRY and SYGVKD. CDR3 size: 12 residues. The V gene lost 4 bases and the J gene lost 6 bases, with 9 bases spanning the gap. The chain's CDR3 is CAISATGHGYTF. The DNA for the CDR3 is TGTGCCATCAGTGCTACAGGGCATGGCTACACCTTC.

A single count supports this clone. The chain joins TRBV7-9 to TRBJ2-3; 8 positions match TRBD2. With 1 base clipped from V and 0 bases from J, the junction kept 6 bases outside the gene matches. Germline-derived CDR1 and CDR2 are SEHNR and FQNEAQ (reference sequence). The CDR3 covers 17 residues. The CDR3 sequence: CASSLGRLAGSTDTQYF. CDR3 coding DNA: TGTGCCAGCAGCTTAGGGAGGCTAGCGGGTAGCACAGATACGCAGTATTTT.

This chain joins TRBV19 and TRBJ1-2; the match to TRBD1 covers 9 bases. V shed 7 bases and J 0 bases; nucleotides not matched to a gene: 6. This CDR3 contains 15 residues. The germline gives CDR1 LNHDA, CDR2 SQIVND (reference sequence). The CDR3 loop reads CASTQGAPTNYGYTF. CDR3 nucleotide sequence: TGTGCCAGTACACAGGGGGCCCCTACTAACTATGGCTACACCTTC.

The CDR3 DNA is TGTGCCTGGACAAGGGGGCAGGACGAGCAGTACTTC. It yields the protein CAWTRGQDEQYF. This chain connects TRBV30 to TRBJ2-7, with TRBD1 matching over 7 bases. J was trimmed by 5 bases and V by 4 bases; bases with no gene match: 5. This CDR3 spans 12 amino acids. Germline V gene data show CDR1 as GTSNPN and CDR2 as SVGIG (reference sequence).

The rearrangement links TRBV5-1 to TRBJ1-4; 11 bases match TRBD1. The V and J ends lost 0 bases and 8 bases, in that order; junction bases with no gene match: 6. Per the germline V gene, CDR1 is SGHRS and CDR2 is YFSETQ. There are 16 residues in the CDR3. The CDR3, as DNA: TGCGCCAGCAGCTTGGCCGGGGACAGGGGGAACGAAAAACTGTTTTTT. It is translated as CASSLAGDRGNEKLFF.

This chain links TRBV30 with TRBJ2-2; 10 bases line up with TRBD1. Per the germline V gene, CDR1 is GTSNPN and CDR2 is SVGIG (reference sequence). This CDR3 comprises 17 residues. V shed 5 bases, J shed 7 bases, and the junction held 16 bases outside the gene matches. For the CDR3, the DNA is TGTGCCTGGGTGGATGCCCCGGGACAGGGGCAGGGCGGGGAGCTGTTTTTT. Amino acid sequence: CAWVDAPGQGQGGELFF.

V usage is TRBV5-4 and J usage is TRBJ1-2; weak D call: TRBD1 (6 bases). The CDR3 runs to 16 residues. Trimming removed 2 bases from V and 7 bases from J, with 21 bases in between. Germline CDR1 is SGHNT and CDR2 is YYREEE (reference sequence). CDR3 DNA: TGTGCCAGCAGCTTCGGGGGGCGCGTCCTTCTAGCTGGCTACACCTTC. This translates into CASSFGGRVLLAGYTF.

This chain links TRBV7-6 with TRBJ2-3; TRBD1 is a possible D gene (5 bases). Deletions cut 5 bases from V and 2 bases from J, with 14 bases between. This CDR3 region has 15 residues. CDR1 and CDR2 from the germline V gene are SGHVS and FNYEAQ. CDR3 region: CASSNLRGNTDTQYF. DNA of the CDR3: TGTGCCAGCAGCAATTTAAGGGGAAACACAGATACGCAGTATTTT.

The chain carries TRBV10-1 and TRBJ2-5, with TRBD2 identical over 15 bases. Germline V gives CDR1 WNHNN, CDR2 SYGVQD (reference sequence). After removal of 6 bases from V and 1 base from J, the junction contained 9 bases not matched to a gene. The CDR3 runs to 18 residues. The CDR3 spells CASRRTGLAGGLQETQYF. As DNA, the CDR3 is TGCGCCAGCAGGAGGACGGGACTAGCGGGGGGCCTCCAAGAGACCCAGTACTTC.

The chain uses TRBV19 and TRBJ2-2; TRBD1 aligns across 7 bases. Per the germline V gene, CDR1 is LNHDA and CDR2 is SQIVND (reference sequence). V lost 5 bases and J lost 1; bases outside the gene matches: 4. The CDR3 has 15 residues. CDR3 bases: TGTGCCAGTAGTGCAAGACAGGGGAACACCGGGGAGCTGTTTTTT. Translation gives CASSARQGNTGELFF.

The rearrangement uses TRBV7-2 and TRBJ2-1; the match to TRBD1 covers 7 bases. Germline V gene data show CDR1 as SGHTA and CDR2 as FQGNSA. The CDR3 has 16 amino acids. With V trimmed by 4 bases and J by 3 bases, 9 bases remained unmatched. The CDR3 nucleotides read TGTGCCAGCAGCTCCAGGACAGGTGAACACTACAATGAGCAGTTCTTC. This translates into CASSSRTGEHYNEQFF. Together with reference TRBV7-2 and TRBJ2-1, the CDR3 gives the full variable domain: GAGVSQSPSNKVTEKGKDVELRCDPISGHTALYWYRQSLGQGLEFLIYFQGNSAPDKSGLPSDRFSAERTGGSVSTLTIQRTQQEDSAVYLCASSSRTGEHYNEQFFGPGTRLTVL.

CDR3 region: CASSTGVGPGRSGNTIYF. The CDR3, as DNA: TGTGCCAGCAGCACAGGCGTGGGTCCAGGACGCTCTGGAAACACCATATATTTT. The genes are TRBV7-9 and TRBJ1-3; possible D gene TRBD1, 5 bases. Germline CDR1 is SEHNR and CDR2 is FQNEAQ (reference sequence). Trimming took off 5 bases at V and 0 bases at J, with 20 bases between the two ends. The CDR3 consists of 18 residues. The full variable domain, in which reference TRBV7-9 and TRBJ1-3 provide the parts outside the CDR3, is DTGVSQNPRHKITKRGQNVTFRCDPISEHNRLYWYRQTLGQGPEFLTYFQNEAQLEKSRLLSDRFSAERPKGSFSTLEIQRTEQGDSAMYLCASSTGVGPGRSGNTIYFGEGSWLTVV.

A word on this clone: Mismatch with germline at one junction end may stem from a read error. The chain uses TRBV7-7 and TRBJ1-1, with 10 nucleotides matching TRBD1. The germline CDR1 and CDR2 sequences are SSHAT and FNYEAQ (reference sequence). The CDR3 extends over 13 amino acids. CDR3 residues: CASSETTGGRAFF. The CDR3, as DNA: TGTGCTAGCAGCGAGACGACAGGGGGCCGGGCTTTCTTT. The full variable domain, completed using reference TRBV7-7 and TRBJ1-1, is GAGVSQSPRYKVTKRGQDVTLRCDPISSHATLYWYQQALGQGPEFLTYFNYEAQPDKSGLPSDRFSAERPEGSISTLTIQRTEQRDSAMYRCASSETTGGRAFFGQGTRLTVV.

This clone came up a few times. In nucleotides, the CDR3 is TGTGCCACCAGAGCCGAACCGGGGACAGCAACTAATGAAAAACTGTTTTTT. Its protein product is CATRAEPGTATNEKLFF. The rearrangement uses TRBV15 and TRBJ1-4, with 7 nucleotides matching TRBD1. CDR3 size: 17 residues. The junction had 10 bases not matched to a gene; V was cut back by 6 bases and J by 0 bases. The germline V gene encodes CDR1 LNHNV and CDR2 YYDKDF (reference sequence).

The J gene is TRBJ1-5, the V gene TRBV18; weak D call: TRBD1 (6 bases). The CDR3 extends over 17 amino acids. V was trimmed by 0 bases and J by 7 bases, leaving 19 bases between them. Germline V CDR1 and CDR2: KGHSH, LQKENI. The CDR3 coding sequence is TGTGCCAGCTCACCACCGGACAGATACGATGGGAGACAGCCCCAGCATTTT. It codes for CASSPPDRYDGRQPQHF.

This clone has more than one count but fewer than ten. This rearrangement joins TRBV7-9 to TRBJ1-2; perhaps TRBD1 as D (6 bases). In germline, CDR1 is SEHNR, CDR2 FQNEAQ (reference sequence). Trimming removed 3 bases from V and 4 bases from J, with 15 bases in between. The CDR3 extends over 15 amino acids. CDR3 nucleotide sequence: TGTGCCAGCAGCTTGTTCCAGGGGCGCGGCTATGGCTACACCTTC. Its translation is CASSLFQGRGYGYTF.

The chain has TRBV21-1 and TRBJ2-7; TRBD2 is the table's D call and was not checked against the DNA. TRBV21-1 constitutes a pseudogene. The CDR3 length is 18 residues. In nucleotides, the CDR3 is TGTGCCAGCAGCACCCGGGTCGTTCTCCCCCGCCAGTACTACGAGCAGTACTTC. Its protein is CASSTRVVLPRQYYEQYF.

This clone appeared a single time. V and J are TRBV30 and TRBJ2-7; 7 bases agree with TRBD1. The CDR3 is 13 amino acids. Unmatched junction bases numbered 3, after V lost 2 bases and J lost 2 bases. The germline V gene has CDR1 GTSNPN and CDR2 SVGIG (reference sequence). For the CDR3, the DNA is TGTGCCTGGAGTATACAGGGGCCCTACGAGCAGTACGTC. Translation gives CAWSIQGPYEQYV.

V and J are TRBV6-5 and TRBJ1-1; 8 nucleotides align to TRBD1. Germline trimming cut 6 bases from V and 0 bases from J; bases unmatched to any gene: 3. Germline CDR1 is MNHEY and CDR2 is SVGAGI. This CDR3 region has 14 residues. Here the CDR3 DNA reads TGTGCCAGCAGCCTGGACAGGGTGAACACTGAAGCTTTCTTT. Encoded protein: CASSLDRVNTEAFF.

This chain uses TRBV19 with TRBJ1-5; 8 bases fit TRBD1. The CDR3 covers 16 residues. J gave up 4 bases and V 5 bases, and 10 bases lay outside the gene matches. Germline CDR1 LNHDA, CDR2 SQIVND (reference sequence). The CDR3 spells CASSSQDRGGNQPQHF. As DNA, the CDR3 is TGTGCCAGTAGTTCCCAAGACAGGGGAGGGAATCAGCCCCAGCATTTT.

The chain uses TRBV20-1 and TRBJ2-1; TRBD1 matches at 8 bases. Germline loops: CDR1 DFQATT, CDR2 SNEGSKA (reference sequence). V lost 3 bases and J lost 8; bases outside the gene matches: 9. The CDR3 consists of 14 residues. This CDR3 is CSASARRGLDEQFF. CDR3 DNA: TGCAGTGCTAGTGCCCGCAGGGGGCTTGATGAGCAGTTCTTC.

The genes are TRBV28 and TRBJ2-5; D is unclear. Deletions cut 6 bases from V and 1 base from J, with 12 bases between. The CDR3 is 14 residues long. Germline CDR1 MDHEN, CDR2 SYDVKM. The CDR3 region is CASSQGAAQETQYF. CDR3 in DNA: TGTGCCAGCAGCCAAGGAGCAGCCCAAGAGACCCAGTACTTC.

The V gene is TRBV24-1, the J gene TRBJ2-2, with 11 positions matching TRBD1. CDR3 length: 17 amino acids. From germline, CDR1 is KGHDR and CDR2 SFDVKD. The trim removed 3 bases at V and 5 bases at J, leaving 7 bases unmatched. The CDR3 DNA reads as TGTGCCACCAGTGATCCGCGGGACAGGGGGAGAACCGGGGAGCTGTTTTTT. Translated: CATSDPRDRGRTGELFF.

This sequence joins TRBV6-1 and TRBJ2-5; TRBD2 agrees at 7 bases. The length of the CDR3 is 12 residues. Germline CDR1 MNHNS, CDR2 SASEGT. J gave up 7 bases and V 2 bases, and 1 base lay outside the gene matches. The CDR3 sequence: CASSEWGGTQYF. DNA for the CDR3: TGTGCCAGCAGTGAATGGGGGGGGACCCAGTACTTC.

The count of this clone is one. Here the CDR3 DNA reads TGTGCCAGCAGCTTAACGCCAGGGCCTCTTAGTTATGGCTACACCTTC. It translates to CASSLTPGPLSYGYTF. V is TRBV7-3 and J is TRBJ1-2, with D tentatively TRBD1 (5 bases). CDR3 length: 16 residues. Germline-derived CDR1 and CDR2 are SGHTA and FQGTGA. V lost 0 bases and J lost 5, with 16 bases in between.

The sample holds one count of this clone. The V gene is TRBV7-2, the J gene TRBJ1-4; 7 bases map to TRBD1. CDR1 and CDR2 from the germline V gene are SGHTA and FQGNSA. The CDR3 sequence is 14 residues long. With 5 bases clipped from V and 8 bases from J, the junction kept 8 bases outside the gene matches. CDR3 amino acids: CASSRDRVDEKLFF. The CDR3 nucleotides are TGTGCCAGCAGCAGAGACAGGGTAGACGAAAAACTGTTTTTT.

The CDR3 DNA sequence: TGTGCCAGCAGCTCGGACAGGATGAGCTCCTACAATGAGCAGTTCTTC. As protein: CASSSDRMSSYNEQFF. The genes are TRBV6-6 and TRBJ2-1, with TRBD1 matching over 7 bases. CDR1 and CDR2 (germline): MNHNY, SVGAGI (reference sequence). The CDR3 consists of 16 residues. J was trimmed by 0 bases and V by 6 bases; bases with no gene match: 8.

J is TRBJ2-1 and V is TRBV27, with 12 bases lining up with TRBD2. The CDR3 has 19 amino acids. Trimming took 1 base from V and 8 from J; bases not matched to a gene: 15. Germline CDR1 reads MNHEY; CDR2 reads SMNVEV (reference sequence). This CDR3 reads CASSLFGLAGGPGWDEQFF. The CDR3 DNA follows: TGTGCCAGCAGTTTATTCGGCCTAGCGGGAGGGCCCGGTTGGGATGAGCAGTTCTTC.

This rearrangement joins TRBV2 to TRBJ1-5; 8 bases fit TRBD1. Germline trimming cut 8 bases from V and 4 bases from J; bases unmatched to any gene: 7. This CDR3 has 14 amino acids. Germline V gene data show CDR1 as SNHLY and CDR2 as FYNNEI. The CDR3 coding sequence is TGTGCCAGCGATAGACAGGGGATTAATCAGCCCCAGCATTTT. Translated: CASDRQGINQPQHF.

This rearrangement joins TRBV27 to TRBJ2-1, with a weak D call TRBD2 (5 bases). V was trimmed by 0 bases and J by 8 bases, leaving 11 bases between them. Germline lookup yields CDR1 MNHEY and CDR2 SMNVEV (reference sequence). CDR3 length: 14 residues. CDR3 nucleotide sequence: TGTGCCAGCAGTTTATCGTGGAGGAGCGATGAGCAGTTCTTC. Translating gives CASSLSWRSDEQFF.

This clone was counted between two and nine times. This chain connects TRBV7-9 to TRBJ1-6; 10 bases are a match to TRBD1. The length of the CDR3 is 15 residues. Germline CDR1 SEHNR, CDR2 FQNEAQ (reference sequence). V was clipped by 4 bases and J by 9 bases; unmatched bases: 6. The CDR3 reads CASSWTGGKSSPLHF. In DNA form, the CDR3 reads TGTGCCAGCAGCTGGACAGGGGGTAAAAGTTCACCCCTCCACTTT.